The entry that follows covers one TCR beta chain sequence. These data are taken from a study of regulatory T cells in long-lasting Graves disease. This CDR3 is built from 16 residues. The trim removed 2 bases at V and 2 bases at J, leaving 3 bases unmatched. CDR1 LNHNV and CDR2 YYDKDF come from the germline V gene (reference sequence). Sample time point: newly diagnosed GD, antithyroid drugs for less than 3 months. Extracted RNA from PBMCs served as the source of the TCR library. Relying on iRepertoire HTBI primers and Arm-PCR of CDR3 regions, the team built TCR beta libraries. TCRdb recomputed calls from the multiplex PCR reads with MiXCR, one row per CDR3 protein. The sample has about 440,000 distinct CDR3 sequences, about 15% seen once; the top ten hold 16%. This sample was also put to use in a study of T cells in Graves' hyperthyroidism and ophthalmopathy. That study reports: Diagnoses rested on clinical symptoms, serum thyroxine and TRAb, thyroid ultrasound and orbital computed tomography.

The receptor's source is a woman aged 30 to 39 with Graves disease. The source was peripheral blood mononuclear cells (PBMCs), collected at new diagnosis, from a patient treated with antithyroid drugs. The rearrangement uses TRBV15 and TRBJ1-5; 10 nucleotides align to TRBD1. The CDR3 DNA follows: TGTGCCACCAGCAGAATCGGGACAGGGGGCAATCAGCCCCAGCATTTT. Its translation: CATSRIGTGGNQPQHF.